These 13 T cell receptor beta chains originate from one sample sequenced in a study of T cell repertoires in aging, cancer and after chemotherapy. Multiplex touch-down PCR with TRB-A/B primers amplified rearranged V-D-J TRB sequences. TCRdb reprocessed the multiplex PCR reads via MiXCR and lists one record per CDR3 protein. Among 5,800 or so distinct CDR3 sequences listed, roughly 23% were seen once. TCR beta rearrangements were amplified from peripheral blood genomic DNA. Sequencing was done on a sample of blood. The receptor set was obtained from a human donor in good health.

This clonotype was counted a few times. The chain is built from TRBV19 and TRBJ2-3, with 7 bases aligning to TRBD2. Germline CDR1 reads LNHDA; CDR2 reads SQIVND (reference sequence). J was trimmed by 5 bases and V by 5 bases; bases with no gene match: 13. The CDR3 spans 16 residues. Written as DNA, the CDR3 is TGTGCCAGTAGTCTCCGACTAGCACCCATGAGAGATACGCAGTATTTT. Its protein is CASSLRLAPMRDTQYF.

Relative to its sample, this clonotype is medium-sized. The V call is TRBV7-2, the J call TRBJ2-2, with unresolved D. The CDR3 length is 12 residues. Germline V gene sequence: CDR1 SGHTA, CDR2 FQGNSA. V was trimmed by 1 base and J by 7 bases, leaving 4 bases between them. The CDR3 region is CASSLDIGELFF. The CDR3 DNA follows: TGTGCCAGCAGCTTAGATATCGGGGAGCTGTTTTTT.

By share of the sample, this clonotype is medium-sized. The chain combines TRBV7-2 with TRBJ2-1, with 7 positions matching TRBD2. CDR3 size: 15 residues. V gave up 0 bases and J gave up 6 bases; unmatched junction bases: 5. The germline V gene has CDR1 SGHTA and CDR2 FQGNSA. The CDR3 loop is CASSLALGGGNEQFF. DNA of the CDR3: TGTGCCAGCAGCTTAGCGCTGGGGGGGGGCAATGAGCAGTTCTTC.

In its sample, this clonotype is medium-sized. The rearrangement uses TRBV19 and TRBJ1-1; no clear D gene. Per germline, CDR1 LNHDA and CDR2 SQIVND (reference sequence). The CDR3 has 17 amino acids. Trimming left V 3 bases short and J 0 bases short, with 17 bases between. The DNA for the CDR3 is TGTGCCAGTAGTATGACGGCGAGCCTTCCTATGAACACTGAAGCTTTCTTT. Protein product: CASSMTASLPMNTEAFF.

This clonotype was found once. The chain is built from TRBV21-1 and TRBJ2-7; TRBD1 is taken as the D call from the table, unchecked against the DNA. TRBV21-1 is assigned pseudogene status. This CDR3 is built from 16 residues. The DNA of the CDR3 is TGTGCCAGCAGCAAAGGGGAGGACAGGGACTCCTACGAGCAGTACTTC. The encoded protein is CASSKGEDRDSYEQYF.

By share of the sample, this clonotype is medium-sized (0.01 to 0.1%). This sequence joins TRBV5-6 and TRBJ1-1, with D uncertain. The CDR3 length is 13 residues. The V and J ends lost 1 base and 1 base respectively, with 5 bases between them. Per germline, CDR1 SGHDT and CDR2 YYEEEE. For the CDR3, the DNA is TGTGCCAGCAGCTTGTTTAGGAACACTGAAGCTTTCTTT. This codes for CASSLFRNTEAFF.

Here the CDR3 reads CASSQDREADTQYF. CDR3 nucleotide sequence: TGCGCCAGCAGCCAAGACAGGGAGGCAGATACGCAGTATTTT. The rearrangement joins TRBV5-1 to TRBJ2-3; D might be TRBD1 (7 bases). Trimming removed 4 bases at V and 4 bases at J, with 13 bases between. The germline CDR1 and CDR2 sequences are SGHRS and YFSETQ. This CDR3 has 14 residues. Drawing the rest from reference TRBV5-1 and TRBJ2-3, the complete variable domain is KAGVTQTPRYLIKTRGQQVTLSCSPISGHRSVSWYQQTPGQGLQFLFEYFSETQRNKGNFPGRFSGRQFSNSRSEMNVSTLELGDSALYLCASSQDREADTQYFGPGTRLTVL.

This clonotype has only one observation. An end of the junction does not agree with germline; a read error may underlie this. The J gene is TRBJ2-3, the V gene TRBV19; TRBD2 agrees at 9 bases. Germline V gene sequence: CDR1 LNHDA, CDR2 SQIVND (reference sequence). This CDR3 has 16 amino acids. CDR3: CASSTRGSGRPDTQYF. CDR3 DNA sequence: TGTGCCAGCAGTACCCGAGGTAGCGGGAGACCAGATACGCAGTATTTT.

By share, this clonotype ranks as medium-sized. This chain joins TRBV7-9 and TRBJ1-1, with D uncertain. The CDR3 extends over 13 amino acids. Germline lookup yields CDR1 SEHNR and CDR2 FQNEAQ (reference sequence). Trimming removed 1 base at V and 11 bases at J, with 14 bases between. For the CDR3, the DNA is TGTGCCAGCAGCTTAGGAAAGGACGTCGTTGCTTTCTTT. Its translation is CASSLGKDVVAFF.

J is TRBJ2-7 and V is TRBV20-1, with 9 bases lining up with TRBD2. V lost 1 base, J lost 2 bases, and 3 bases stayed unmatched. Looked up from germline, CDR1 is DFQATT and CDR2 is SNEGSKA (reference sequence). The length of the CDR3 is 14 residues. The DNA of the CDR3 is TGCAGTGCTAGAGCTAGCGGGGACACCTACGAGCAGTACTTC. Translating it yields CSARASGDTYEQYF.

This clonotype is categorized as medium-sized. The V and J genes are TRBV10-3 and TRBJ2-2; the match to TRBD1 covers 8 bases. The CDR3 loop spans 15 amino acids. With V trimmed by 4 bases and J by 4 bases, 5 bases remained unmatched. The germline V gene encodes CDR1 ENHRY and CDR2 SYGVKD. This CDR3 is CAISGGQGVTGELFF. The CDR3 coding sequence is TGTGCCATCAGTGGCGGACAGGGAGTCACCGGGGAGCTGTTTTTT.

This clonotype ranks as medium-sized. The CDR3 nucleotides read TGTGCCAGCAGTTTATCGATTCCCCAGGGGAGGGAGACTGAAGCTTTCTTT. Its translation: CASSLSIPQGRETEAFF. V and J are TRBV27 and TRBJ1-1; D possibly corresponds to TRBD1 (6 bases). CDR3 length equals 17 residues. The ends were cut back, 0 bases at V and 5 bases at J, with 19 bases in the middle. CDR1 MNHEY and CDR2 SMNVEV come from the germline V gene (reference sequence).

This clonotype counts as medium-sized (0.01 to 0.1%). The chain has TRBV6-2 or TRBV6-3 and TRBJ1-1; a possible D gene is TRBD1 (5 bases). The CDR3 sequence is 12 residues long. Germline loops: CDR1 MNHEY, CDR2 SVGEGT. V lost 6 bases to trimming and J lost 11 bases, with 16 bases between them. As DNA, the CDR3 is TGTGCCAGCAGGCCGGACGGCCCAGGGGCTTTCTTT. This translates into CASRPDGPGAFF.